These T cell receptor beta chains were read from a single sample in a study of T cell responses to AZD1222 COVID-19 vaccine. Repertoires were generated with immunoSEQ multiplex PCR, while TCRdb's copy carries only in-frame clones and drops some. The table records 100,000 to 150,000 clones, around 90% of them present only once. This sample comprised peripheral blood, obtained on day 0 of MenACWY control vaccination. These receptors were collected from an adult in good health. Each CDR3 is given with its conserved first and last residue. Fields, in order: V gene, CDR3 length, J gene, D gene, clone size, CDR3 protein, CDR3 DNA. D genes are given only for firm matches. The size of a clone is reported for some rows only, either as once, few or many, or as a class for expanded clones.

>TRBV27|15|TRBJ2-7|TRBD1|-
CASSKPGTALHEQYF
TGTGCCAGCAGTAAGCCCGGGACAGCCCTCCACGAGCAGTACTTC
>TRBV27|15|TRBJ2-6|-|-
CASSFTRSGANVLTF
TGTGCCAGCAGTTTTACCCGCTCTGGGGCCAACGTCCTGACTTTC
>TRBV4-3|16|TRBJ1-3|-|-
CASSLEISSSGNTIYF
TGCGCCAGCAGCTTGGAGATATCCAGCTCTGGAAACACCATATATTTT
>TRBV7-8|15|TRBJ1-3|-|-
CASSLDMGAGNTIYF
TGTGCCAGCAGCTTAGATATGGGGGCTGGAAACACCATATATTTT
>TRBV3-1/TRBV3-2|19|TRBJ2-1|TRBD2|once
CASSQDNLAGGPWDNEQFF
TGTGCCAGCAGCCAAGATAACCTAGCGGGAGGTCCGTGGGACAATGAGCAGTTCTTC
>TRBV5-1|14|TRBJ2-5|-|once
CASRQMVQGETQYF
TGCGCCAGCAGACAGATGGTTCAGGGCGAGACCCAGTACTTC
>TRBV13|15|TRBJ2-2|-|-
CASSFWTPNTGELFF
TGTGCCAGCAGCTTCTGGACACCGAACACCGGGGAGCTGTTTTTT
>TRBV7-9|13|TRBJ2-7|TRBD1|-
CASSVQGANEQYF
TGTGCCAGCTCCGTGCAGGGGGCAAACGAGCAGTACTTC
>TRBV9|13|TRBJ2-1|-|-
CASSGFRGNEQFF
TGTGCCAGCAGCGGTTTTAGGGGCAATGAGCAGTTCTTC
>TRBV27|14|TRBJ2-7|-|-
CASSPNRAGYEQYF
TGTGCCAGCAGTCCCAACAGGGCCGGTTACGAGCAGTACTTC
>TRBV24-1|15|TRBJ1-4|TRBD1|-
CATSDRDREGEKLFF
TGTGCCACCAGTGACCGGGACAGGGAAGGGGAAAAACTGTTTTTT
>TRBV5-4|13|TRBJ1-2|-|-
CASSLDGTYGYTF
TGTGCCAGCAGCCTCGACGGCACCTATGGCTACACCTTC
>TRBV10-1|14|TRBJ2-1|-|-
CASSRGKAYNEQFF
TGCGCCAGCAGTAGGGGTAAAGCCTACAATGAGCAGTTCTTC
>TRBV19|10|TRBJ1-1|-|-
CASSTTEAFF
TGTGCCAGTAGTACCACTGAAGCTTTCTTT
>TRBV10-2|17|TRBJ1-1|-|-
CASSESRDRSMNTEAFF
TGCGCCAGCAGTGAGTCCCGAGACAGGTCCATGAACACTGAAGCTTTCTTT